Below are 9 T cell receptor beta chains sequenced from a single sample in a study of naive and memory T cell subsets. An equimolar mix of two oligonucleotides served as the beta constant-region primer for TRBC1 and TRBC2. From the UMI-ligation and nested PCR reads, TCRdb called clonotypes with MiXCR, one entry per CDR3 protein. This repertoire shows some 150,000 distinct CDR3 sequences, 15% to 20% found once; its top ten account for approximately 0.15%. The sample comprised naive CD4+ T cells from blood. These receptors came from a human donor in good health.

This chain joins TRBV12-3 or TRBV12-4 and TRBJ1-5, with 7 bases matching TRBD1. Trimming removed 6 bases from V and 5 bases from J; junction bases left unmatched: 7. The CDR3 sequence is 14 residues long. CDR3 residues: CASRPTGSYQPQHF. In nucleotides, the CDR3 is TGTGCCAGCAGACCGACAGGGAGCTATCAGCCCCAGCATTTT.

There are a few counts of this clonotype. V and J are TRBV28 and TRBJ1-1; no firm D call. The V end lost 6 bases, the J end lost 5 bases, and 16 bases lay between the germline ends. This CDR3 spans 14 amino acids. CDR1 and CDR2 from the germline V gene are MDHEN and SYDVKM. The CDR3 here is CASRLGQLRTEAFF. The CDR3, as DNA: TGTGCCAGCAGGCTCGGGCAGCTGAGGACTGAAGCTTTCTTT.

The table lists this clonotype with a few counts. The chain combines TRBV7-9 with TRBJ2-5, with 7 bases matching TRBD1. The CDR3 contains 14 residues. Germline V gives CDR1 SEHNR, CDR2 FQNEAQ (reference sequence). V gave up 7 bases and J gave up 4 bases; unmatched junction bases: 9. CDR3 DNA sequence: TGTGCCAGCACCGCAACCGGGACAGCAGAGACCCAGTACTTC. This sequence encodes CASTATGTAETQYF.

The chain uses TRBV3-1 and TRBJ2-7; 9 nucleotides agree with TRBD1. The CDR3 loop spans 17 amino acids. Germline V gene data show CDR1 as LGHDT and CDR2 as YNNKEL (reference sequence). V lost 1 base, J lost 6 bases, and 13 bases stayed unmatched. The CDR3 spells CASSQVFPPGQGGEQYF. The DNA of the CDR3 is TGTGCCAGCAGCCAAGTTTTTCCGCCGGGACAGGGAGGCGAGCAGTACTTC.

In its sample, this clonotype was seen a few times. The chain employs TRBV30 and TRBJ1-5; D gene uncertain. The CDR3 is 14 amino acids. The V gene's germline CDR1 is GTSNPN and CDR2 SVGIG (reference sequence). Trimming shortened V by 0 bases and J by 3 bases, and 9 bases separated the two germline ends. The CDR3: CAWSVQGSNQPQHF. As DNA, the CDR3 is TGTGCCTGGAGTGTGCAAGGTTCCAATCAGCCCCAGCATTTT.

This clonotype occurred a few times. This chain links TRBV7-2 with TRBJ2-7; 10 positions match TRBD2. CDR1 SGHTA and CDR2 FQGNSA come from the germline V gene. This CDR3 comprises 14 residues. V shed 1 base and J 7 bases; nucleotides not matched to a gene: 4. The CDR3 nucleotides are TGTGCCAGCAGCTTAGTAACTAGCGGGGTTGAGCAGTACTTC. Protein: CASSLVTSGVEQYF. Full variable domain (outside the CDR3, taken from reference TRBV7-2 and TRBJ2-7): GAGVSQSPSNKVTEKGKDVELRCDPISGHTALYWYRQSLGQGLEFLIYFQGNSAPDKSGLPSDRFSAERTGGSVSTLTIQRTQQEDSAVYLCASSLVTSGVEQYFGPGTRLTVT.

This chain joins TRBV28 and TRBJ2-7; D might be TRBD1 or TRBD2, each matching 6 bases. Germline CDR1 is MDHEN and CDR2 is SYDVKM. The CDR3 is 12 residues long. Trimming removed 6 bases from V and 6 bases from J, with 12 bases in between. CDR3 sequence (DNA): TGTGCCAGCAGGGTAGAGGGGGGCGAGCAGTACTTC. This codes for CASRVEGGEQYF. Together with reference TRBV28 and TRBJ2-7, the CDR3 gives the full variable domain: DVKVTQSSRYLVKRTGEKVFLECVQDMDHENMFWYRQDPGLGLRLIYFSYDVKMKEKGDIPEGYSVSREKKERFSLILESASTNQTSMYLCASRVEGGEQYFGPGTRLTVT.

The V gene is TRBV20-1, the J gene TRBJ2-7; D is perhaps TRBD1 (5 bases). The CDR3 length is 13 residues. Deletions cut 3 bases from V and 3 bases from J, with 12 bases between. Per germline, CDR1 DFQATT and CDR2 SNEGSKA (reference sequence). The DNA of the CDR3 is TGCAGTGCTAGTGAGGCAGGGCACTACGAGCAGTACTTC. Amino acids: CSASEAGHYEQYF.

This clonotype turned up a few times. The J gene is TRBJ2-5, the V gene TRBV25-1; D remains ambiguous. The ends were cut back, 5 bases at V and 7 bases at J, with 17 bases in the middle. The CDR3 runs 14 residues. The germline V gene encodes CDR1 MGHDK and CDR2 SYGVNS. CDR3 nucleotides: TGTGCCAGCAGTAACCGCGTTGAGCGAGGGACCCAGTACTTC. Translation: CASSNRVERGTQYF. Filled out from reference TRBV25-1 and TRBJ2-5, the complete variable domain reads EADIYQTPRYLVIGTGKKITLECSQTMGHDKMYWYQQDPGMELHLIHYSYGVNSTEKGDLSSESTVSRIRTEHFPLTLESARPSHTSQYLCASSNRVERGTQYFGPGTRLLVL.